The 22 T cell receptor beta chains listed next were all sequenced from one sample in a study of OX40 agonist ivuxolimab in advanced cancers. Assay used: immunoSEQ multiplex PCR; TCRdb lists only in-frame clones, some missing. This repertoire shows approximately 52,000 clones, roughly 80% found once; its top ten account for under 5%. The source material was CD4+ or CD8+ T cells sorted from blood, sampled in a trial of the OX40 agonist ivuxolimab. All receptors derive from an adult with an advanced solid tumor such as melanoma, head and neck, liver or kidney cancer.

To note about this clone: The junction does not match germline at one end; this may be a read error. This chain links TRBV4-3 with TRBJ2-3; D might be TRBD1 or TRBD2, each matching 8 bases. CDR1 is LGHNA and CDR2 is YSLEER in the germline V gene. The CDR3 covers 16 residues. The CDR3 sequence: CASSQDPQRGTGTQYF. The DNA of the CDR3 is TGCGCCAGCAGCCAAGACCCCCAGCGGGGGACAGGTACGCAGTATTTT.

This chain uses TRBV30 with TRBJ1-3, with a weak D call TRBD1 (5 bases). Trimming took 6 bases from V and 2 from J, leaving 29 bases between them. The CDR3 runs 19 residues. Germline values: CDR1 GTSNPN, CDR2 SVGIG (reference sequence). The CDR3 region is CACSRGSMGRGPPGNTIYF. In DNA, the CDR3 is TGTGCCTGCTCGCGGGGCTCGATGGGAAGGGGACCCCCTGGAAACACCATATATTTT.

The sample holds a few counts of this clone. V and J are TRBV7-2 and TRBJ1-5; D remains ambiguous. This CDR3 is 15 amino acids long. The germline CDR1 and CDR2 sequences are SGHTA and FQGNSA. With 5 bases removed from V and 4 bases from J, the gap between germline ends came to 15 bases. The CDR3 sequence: CASSPTPGGNQPQHF. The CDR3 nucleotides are TGTGCCAGCAGCCCAACTCCGGGAGGGAATCAGCCCCAGCATTTT.

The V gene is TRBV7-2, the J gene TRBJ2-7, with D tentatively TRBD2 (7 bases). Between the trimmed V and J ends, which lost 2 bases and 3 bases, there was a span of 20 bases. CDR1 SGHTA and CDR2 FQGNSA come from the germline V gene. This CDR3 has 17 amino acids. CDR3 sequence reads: CASSLPRGGLTNYEQYF. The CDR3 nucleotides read TGTGCCAGCAGCTTACCCCGCGGGGGCTTAACTAACTACGAGCAGTACTTC.

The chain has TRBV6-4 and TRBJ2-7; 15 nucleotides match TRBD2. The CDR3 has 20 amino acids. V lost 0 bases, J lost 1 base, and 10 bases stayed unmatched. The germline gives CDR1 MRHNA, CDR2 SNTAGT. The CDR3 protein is CASSDSGTSGGRKRSYEQYF. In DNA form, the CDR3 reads TGTGCCAGCAGTGACTCTGGGACTAGCGGGGGGCGGAAACGTTCCTACGAGCAGTACTTC.

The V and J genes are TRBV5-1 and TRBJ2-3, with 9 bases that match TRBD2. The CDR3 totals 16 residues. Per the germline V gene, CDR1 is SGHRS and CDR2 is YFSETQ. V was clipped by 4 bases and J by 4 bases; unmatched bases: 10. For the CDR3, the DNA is TGCGCCAGCAGCATCACCGGCGGGGGGGCCCCAGATACGCAGTATTTT. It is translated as CASSITGGGAPDTQYF. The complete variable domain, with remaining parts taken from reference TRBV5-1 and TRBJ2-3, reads KAGVTQTPRYLIKTRGQQVTLSCSPISGHRSVSWYQQTPGQGLQFLFEYFSETQRNKGNFPGRFSGRQFSNSRSEMNVSTLELGDSALYLCASSITGGGAPDTQYFGPGTRLTVL.

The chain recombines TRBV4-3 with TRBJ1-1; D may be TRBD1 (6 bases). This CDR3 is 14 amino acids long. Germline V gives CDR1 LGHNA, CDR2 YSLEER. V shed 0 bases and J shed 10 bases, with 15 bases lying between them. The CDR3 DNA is TGCGCCAGCAGCCAAGATCCGGGGGGAGGGGGAGCTTTCTTT. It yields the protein CASSQDPGGGGAFF.

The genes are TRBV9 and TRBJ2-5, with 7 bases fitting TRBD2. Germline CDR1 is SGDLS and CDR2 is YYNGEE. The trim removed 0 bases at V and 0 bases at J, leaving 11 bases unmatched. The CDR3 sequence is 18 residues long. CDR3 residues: CASSVGQVAGGYQETQYF. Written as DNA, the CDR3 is TGTGCCAGCAGCGTAGGCCAGGTAGCGGGCGGGTACCAAGAGACCCAGTACTTC.

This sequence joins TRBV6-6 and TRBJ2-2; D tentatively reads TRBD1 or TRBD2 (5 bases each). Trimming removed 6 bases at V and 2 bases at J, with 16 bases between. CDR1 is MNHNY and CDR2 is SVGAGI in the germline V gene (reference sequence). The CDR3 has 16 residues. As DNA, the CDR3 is TGTGCCAGCAGAACCTGGGGGACGGGTAACACCGGGGAGCTGTTTTTT. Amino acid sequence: CASRTWGTGNTGELFF.

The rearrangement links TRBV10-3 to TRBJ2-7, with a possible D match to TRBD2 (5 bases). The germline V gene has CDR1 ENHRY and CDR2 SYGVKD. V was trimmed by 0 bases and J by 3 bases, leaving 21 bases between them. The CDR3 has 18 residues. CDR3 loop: CAISESIRGPGRGYEQYF. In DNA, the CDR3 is TGTGCCATCAGTGAGTCGATACGGGGTCCGGGTCGAGGCTACGAGCAGTACTTC.

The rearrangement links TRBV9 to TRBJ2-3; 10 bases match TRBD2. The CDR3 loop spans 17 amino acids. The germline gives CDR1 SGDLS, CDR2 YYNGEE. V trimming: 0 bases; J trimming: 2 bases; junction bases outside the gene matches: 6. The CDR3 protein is CASSVGASGGHTDTQYF. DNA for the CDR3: TGTGCCAGCAGCGTAGGGGCTAGCGGGGGACACACAGATACGCAGTATTTT.

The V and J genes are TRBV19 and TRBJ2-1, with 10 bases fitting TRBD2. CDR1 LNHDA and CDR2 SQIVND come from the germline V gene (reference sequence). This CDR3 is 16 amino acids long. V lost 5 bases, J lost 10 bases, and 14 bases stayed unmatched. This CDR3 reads CASSRGSGGAESEQFF. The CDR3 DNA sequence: TGTGCCAGTAGTCGGGGCAGCGGGGGGGCCGAAAGCGAGCAGTTCTTC.

The CDR3 coding sequence is TGTGCCAGCAGCTTGGTGCGGGGGCTCGCGGAAGCTTTCTTT. It codes for CASSLVRGLAEAFF. J is TRBJ1-1 and V is TRBV5-6; a possible D gene is TRBD1 (6 bases). CDR3 length: 14 residues. Trimming removed 0 bases at V and 8 bases at J, with 14 bases between. From germline, CDR1 is SGHDT and CDR2 YYEEEE.

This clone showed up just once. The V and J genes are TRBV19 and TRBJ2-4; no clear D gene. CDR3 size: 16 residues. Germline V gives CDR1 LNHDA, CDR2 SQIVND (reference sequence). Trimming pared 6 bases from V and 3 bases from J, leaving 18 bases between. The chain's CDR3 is CASSLTSLTNKNIQYF. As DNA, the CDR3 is TGTGCCAGTAGCCTCACCTCTCTTACAAACAAAAACATTCAGTACTTC.

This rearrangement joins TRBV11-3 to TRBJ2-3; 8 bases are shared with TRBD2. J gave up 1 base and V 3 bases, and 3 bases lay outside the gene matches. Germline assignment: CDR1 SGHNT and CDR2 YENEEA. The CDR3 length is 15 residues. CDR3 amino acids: CASSFNGGGTDTQYF. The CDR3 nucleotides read TGTGCCAGCAGCTTTAACGGGGGGGGCACAGATACGCAGTATTTT.

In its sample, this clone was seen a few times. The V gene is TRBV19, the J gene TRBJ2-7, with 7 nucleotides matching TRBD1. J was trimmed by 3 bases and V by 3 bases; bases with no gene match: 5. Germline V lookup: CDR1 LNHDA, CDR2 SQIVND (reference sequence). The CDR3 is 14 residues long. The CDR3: CASSIEGANYEQYF. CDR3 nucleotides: TGTGCCAGTAGTATCGAGGGGGCTAACTACGAGCAGTACTTC.

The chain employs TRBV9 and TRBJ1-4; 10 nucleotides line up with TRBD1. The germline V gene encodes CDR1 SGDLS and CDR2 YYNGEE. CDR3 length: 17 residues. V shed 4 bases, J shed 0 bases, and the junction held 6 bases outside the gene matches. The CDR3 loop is CASSSDRGSATNEKLFF. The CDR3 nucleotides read TGTGCCAGCAGCTCGGACAGGGGGTCCGCAACTAATGAAAAACTGTTTTTT.

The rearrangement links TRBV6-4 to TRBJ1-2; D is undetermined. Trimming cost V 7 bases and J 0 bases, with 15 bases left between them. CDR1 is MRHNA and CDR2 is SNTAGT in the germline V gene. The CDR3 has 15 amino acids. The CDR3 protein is CASTLGALANYGYTF. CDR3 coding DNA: TGTGCCAGCACCCTGGGAGCCCTAGCTAACTATGGCTACACCTTC.

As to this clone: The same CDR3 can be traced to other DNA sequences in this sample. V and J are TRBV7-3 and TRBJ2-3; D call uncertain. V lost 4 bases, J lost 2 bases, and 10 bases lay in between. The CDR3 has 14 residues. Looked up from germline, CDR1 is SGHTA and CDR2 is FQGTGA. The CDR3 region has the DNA TGTGCCAGCAGCTCTACTCGAGACACAGATACGCAGTATTTT. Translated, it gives CASSSTRDTDTQYF.

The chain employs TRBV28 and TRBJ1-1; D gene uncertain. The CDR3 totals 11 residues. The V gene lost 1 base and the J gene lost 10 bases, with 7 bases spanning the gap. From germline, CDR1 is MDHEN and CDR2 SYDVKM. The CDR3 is CASSLLGLAFF. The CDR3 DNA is TGTGCCAGCAGTTTATTGGGGTTAGCTTTCTTT.

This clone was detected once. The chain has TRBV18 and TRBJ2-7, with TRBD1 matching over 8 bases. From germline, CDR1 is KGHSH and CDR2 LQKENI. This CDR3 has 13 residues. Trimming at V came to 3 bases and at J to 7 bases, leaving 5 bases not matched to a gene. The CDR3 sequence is CASSPDRAGEQYF. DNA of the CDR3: TGTGCCAGCTCACCGGACAGGGCGGGAGAGCAGTACTTC. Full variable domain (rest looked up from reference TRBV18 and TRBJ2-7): NAGVMQNPRHLVRRRGQEARLRCSPMKGHSHVYWYRQLPEEGLKFMVYLQKENIIDESGMPKERFSAEFPKEGPSILRIQQVVRGDSAAYFCASSPDRAGEQYFGPGTRLTVT.

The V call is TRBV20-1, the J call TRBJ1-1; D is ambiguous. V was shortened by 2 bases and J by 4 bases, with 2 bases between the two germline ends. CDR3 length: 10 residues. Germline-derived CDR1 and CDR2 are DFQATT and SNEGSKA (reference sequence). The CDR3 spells CSARPTEAFF. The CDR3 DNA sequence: TGCAGTGCTAGACCCACTGAAGCTTTCTTT.